The sequence of this T cell receptor beta chain was determined in a study of blood T cell repertoires in COVID-19. About the study: Acute and convalescent COVID-19 specimens originated in the United States, Italy and Spain. Nucleic acid was either cDNA or gDNA, and it came from T cells, B-cell-depleted T cells, or PBMCs.

Original data processing: Nucleated cell counts were estimated from reference gene primer amplification. TCRdb's table, derived via immunoSEQ multiplex PCR, lists solely in-frame clones and lacks some. V and J calls and clone size come straight from that table; D and trimming were deduced from the DNA. This table has 230,000 or so clones, about 80% appearing once. CDR3 length: 12 amino acids. Germline-derived CDR1 and CDR2 are SGHAT and FQNNGV. The V end lost 1 base, the J end lost 8 bases, and 7 bases lay between the germline ends. The chain couples TRBV11-2 to TRBJ2-3; TRBD1 is a possible D gene (5 bases). The sequenced material came from peripheral blood. This sequence was found in a man aged 50-60 years with active or convalescent COVID-19. The CDR3 sequence is CASSLVRGTQYF. CDR3 nucleotides: TGTGCCAGCAGCTTAGTTAGGGGTACGCAGTATTTT.